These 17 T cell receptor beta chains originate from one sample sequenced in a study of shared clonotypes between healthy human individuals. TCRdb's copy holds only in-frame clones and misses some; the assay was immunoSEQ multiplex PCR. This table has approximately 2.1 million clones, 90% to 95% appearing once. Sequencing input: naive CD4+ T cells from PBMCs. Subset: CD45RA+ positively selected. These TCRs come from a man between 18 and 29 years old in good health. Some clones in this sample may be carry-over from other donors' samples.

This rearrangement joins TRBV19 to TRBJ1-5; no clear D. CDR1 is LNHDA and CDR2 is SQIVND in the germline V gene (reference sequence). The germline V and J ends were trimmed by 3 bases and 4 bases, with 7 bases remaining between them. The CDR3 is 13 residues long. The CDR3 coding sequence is TGTGCCAGTAGTATCAAAGAAAATCAGCCCCAGCATTTT. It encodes CASSIKENQPQHF.

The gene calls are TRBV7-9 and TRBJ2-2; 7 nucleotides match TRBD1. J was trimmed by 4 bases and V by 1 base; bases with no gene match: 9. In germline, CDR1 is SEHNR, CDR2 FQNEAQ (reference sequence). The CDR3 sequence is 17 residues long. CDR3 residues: CASSLGFQGETTGELFF. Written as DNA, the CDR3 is TGTGCCAGCAGCTTAGGATTTCAGGGGGAGACCACCGGGGAGCTGTTTTTT.

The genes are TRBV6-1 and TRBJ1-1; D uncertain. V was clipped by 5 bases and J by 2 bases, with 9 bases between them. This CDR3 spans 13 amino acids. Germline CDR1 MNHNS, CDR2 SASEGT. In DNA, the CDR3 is TGTGCCAGCAGTCGCTCCATAAACACTGAAGCTTTCTTT. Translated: CASSRSINTEAFF.

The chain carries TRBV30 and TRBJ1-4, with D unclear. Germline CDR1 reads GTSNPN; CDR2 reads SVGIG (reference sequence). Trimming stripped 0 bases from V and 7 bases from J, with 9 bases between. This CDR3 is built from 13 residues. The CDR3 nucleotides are TGTGCCTGGAGTGTACGGGTGGGTGAAAAACTGTTTTTT. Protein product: CAWSVRVGEKLFF.

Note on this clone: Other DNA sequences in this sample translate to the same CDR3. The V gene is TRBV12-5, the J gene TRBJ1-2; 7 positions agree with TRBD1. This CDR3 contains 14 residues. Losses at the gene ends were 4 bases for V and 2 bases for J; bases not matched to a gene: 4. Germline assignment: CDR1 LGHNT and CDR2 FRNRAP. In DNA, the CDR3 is TGTGCTAGTGGTTATGGGACAGCCAACTATGGCTACACCTTC. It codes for CASGYGTANYGYTF.

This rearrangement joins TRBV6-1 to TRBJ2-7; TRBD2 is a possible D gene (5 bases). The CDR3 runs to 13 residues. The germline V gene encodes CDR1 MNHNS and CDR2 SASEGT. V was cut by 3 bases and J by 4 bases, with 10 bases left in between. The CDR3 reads CASSEGAIYEQYF. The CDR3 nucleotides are TGTGCCAGCAGTGAGGGAGCGATTTACGAGCAGTACTTC.

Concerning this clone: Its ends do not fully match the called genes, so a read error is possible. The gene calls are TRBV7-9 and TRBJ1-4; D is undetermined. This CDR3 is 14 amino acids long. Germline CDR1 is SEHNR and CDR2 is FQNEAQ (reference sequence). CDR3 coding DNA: TGTGCCAGCAGCCTAGCTGGAGGAAATGAAAAACTGTTTTTT. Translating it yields CASSLAGGNEKLFF.

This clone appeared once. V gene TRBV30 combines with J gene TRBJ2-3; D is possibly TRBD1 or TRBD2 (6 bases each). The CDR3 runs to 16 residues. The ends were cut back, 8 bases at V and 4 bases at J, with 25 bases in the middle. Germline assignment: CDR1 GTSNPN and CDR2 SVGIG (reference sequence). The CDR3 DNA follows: TGTGCCAGGGGGGAGCCTAGAACCCTCCGCGCAGATACGCAGTATTTT. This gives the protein CARGEPRTLRADTQYF. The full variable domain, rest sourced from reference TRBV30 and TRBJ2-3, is SQTIHQWPATLVQPVGSPLSLECTVEGTSNPNLYWYRQAAGRGLQLLFYSVGIGQISSEVPQNLSASRPQDRQFILSSKKLLLSDSGFYLCARGEPRTLRADTQYFGPGTRLTVL.

As DNA, the CDR3 is TGTGCCAGCAGCTCCTCTAGGGGAGTAGGGTACTATGGCTACACCTTC. Translating it yields CASSSSRGVGYYGYTF. This chain connects TRBV7-2 to TRBJ1-2, with a possible D match to TRBD1 (5 bases). The CDR3 runs to 16 residues. Germline V gene lookup returns CDR1 SGHTA and CDR2 FQGNSA. The V end lost 4 bases, the J end lost 3 bases, and 18 bases lay between the germline ends.

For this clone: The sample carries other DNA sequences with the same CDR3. In DNA, the CDR3 is TGCAGTGCTCCTCAAGAGACCCAGTACTTC. Residues: CSAPQETQYF. The chain carries TRBV20-1 and TRBJ2-5; D unclear. The ends were cut back, 5 bases at V and 2 bases at J, with 3 bases in the middle. The germline V gene has CDR1 DFQATT and CDR2 SNEGSKA (reference sequence). The CDR3 has 10 amino acids.

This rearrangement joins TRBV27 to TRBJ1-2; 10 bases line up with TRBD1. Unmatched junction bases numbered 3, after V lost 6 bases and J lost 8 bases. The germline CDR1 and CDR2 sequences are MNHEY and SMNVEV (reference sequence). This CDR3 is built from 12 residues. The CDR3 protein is CASSATGGGYTF. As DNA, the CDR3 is TGTGCCAGCAGCGCGACAGGGGGCGGCTACACCTTC.

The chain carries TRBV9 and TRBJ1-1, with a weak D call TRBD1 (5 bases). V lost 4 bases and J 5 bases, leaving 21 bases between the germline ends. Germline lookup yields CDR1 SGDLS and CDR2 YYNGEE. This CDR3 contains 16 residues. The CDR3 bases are TGTGCCAGCAGCCCAAGACCGGGGGACTCGGTTACTGAAGCTTTCTTT. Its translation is CASSPRPGDSVTEAFF.

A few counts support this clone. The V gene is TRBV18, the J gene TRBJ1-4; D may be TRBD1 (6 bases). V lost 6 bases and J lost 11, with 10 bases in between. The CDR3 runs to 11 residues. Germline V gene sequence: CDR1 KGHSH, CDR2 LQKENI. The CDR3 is CASSRGDKLFF. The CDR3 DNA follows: TGTGCCAGCTCCAGGGGCGATAAACTGTTTTTT.

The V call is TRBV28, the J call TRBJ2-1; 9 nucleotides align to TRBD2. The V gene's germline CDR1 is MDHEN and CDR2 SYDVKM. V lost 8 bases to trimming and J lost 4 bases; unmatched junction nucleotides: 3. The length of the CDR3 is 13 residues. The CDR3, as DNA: TGTGCCAGCGTAGCGGGAGTGTACAATGAGCAGTTCTTC. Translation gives CASVAGVYNEQFF.

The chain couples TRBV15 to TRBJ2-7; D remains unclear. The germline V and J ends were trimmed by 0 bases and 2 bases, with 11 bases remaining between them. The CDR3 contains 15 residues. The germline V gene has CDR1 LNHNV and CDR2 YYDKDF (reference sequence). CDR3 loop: CATSREGTDAYEQYF. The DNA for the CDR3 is TGTGCCACCAGCAGAGAAGGAACAGACGCCTACGAGCAGTACTTC.

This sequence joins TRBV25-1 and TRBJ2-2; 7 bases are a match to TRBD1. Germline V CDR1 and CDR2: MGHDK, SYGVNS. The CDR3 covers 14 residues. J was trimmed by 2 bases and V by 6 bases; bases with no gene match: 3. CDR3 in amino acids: CASSWDRNTGELFF. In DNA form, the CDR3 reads TGTGCCAGCAGCTGGGACAGAAACACCGGGGAGCTGTTTTTT. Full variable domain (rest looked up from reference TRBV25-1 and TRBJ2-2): EADIYQTPRYLVIGTGKKITLECSQTMGHDKMYWYQQDPGMELHLIHYSYGVNSTEKGDLSSESTVSRIRTEHFPLTLESARPSHTSQYLCASSWDRNTGELFFGEGSRLTVL.

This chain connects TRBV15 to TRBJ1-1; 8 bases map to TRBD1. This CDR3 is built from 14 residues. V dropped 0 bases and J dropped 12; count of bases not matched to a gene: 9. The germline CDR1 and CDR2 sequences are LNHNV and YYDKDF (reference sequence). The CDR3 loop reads CATSRDRQGAFPFF. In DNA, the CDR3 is TGTGCCACCAGCAGAGATCGGCAGGGGGCTTTTCCTTTCTTT.